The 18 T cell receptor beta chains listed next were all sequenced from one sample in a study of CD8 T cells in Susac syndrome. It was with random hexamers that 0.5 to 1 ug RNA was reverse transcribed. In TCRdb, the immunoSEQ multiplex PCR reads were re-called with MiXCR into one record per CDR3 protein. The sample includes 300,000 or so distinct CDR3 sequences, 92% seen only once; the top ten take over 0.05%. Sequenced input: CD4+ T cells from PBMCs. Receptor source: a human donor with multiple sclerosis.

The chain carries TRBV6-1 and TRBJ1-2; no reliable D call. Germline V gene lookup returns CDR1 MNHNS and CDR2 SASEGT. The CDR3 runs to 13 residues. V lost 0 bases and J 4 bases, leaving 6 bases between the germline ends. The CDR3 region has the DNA TGTGCCAGCAGTGAAGCGCGAGGCTATGGCTACACCTTC. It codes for CASSEARGYGYTF.

The CDR3: CASSLAKDRVGTDTQYF. CDR3 in DNA: TGTGCCAGCAGTTTAGCCAAGGACAGGGTGGGCACAGATACGCAGTATTTT. V usage is TRBV12-3 or TRBV12-4 and J usage is TRBJ2-3; 8 nucleotides match TRBD1. The CDR3 runs 17 residues. V lost 0 bases, J lost 1 base, and 6 bases stayed unmatched.

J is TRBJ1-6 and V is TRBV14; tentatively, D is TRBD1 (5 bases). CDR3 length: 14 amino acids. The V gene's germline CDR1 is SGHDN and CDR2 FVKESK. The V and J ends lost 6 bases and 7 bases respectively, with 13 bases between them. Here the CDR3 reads CASRPTRGNSPLHF. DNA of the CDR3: TGTGCCAGCAGACCCACTCGGGGGAATTCACCCCTCCACTTT.

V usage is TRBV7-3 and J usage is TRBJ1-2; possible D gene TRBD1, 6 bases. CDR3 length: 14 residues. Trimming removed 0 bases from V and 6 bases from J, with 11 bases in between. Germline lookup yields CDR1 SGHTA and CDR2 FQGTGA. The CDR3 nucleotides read TGTGCCAGCAGCTTAACCGGGACAAAAAATGGCTACACCTTC. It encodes CASSLTGTKNGYTF. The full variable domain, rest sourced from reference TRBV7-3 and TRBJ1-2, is GAGVSQTPSNKVTEKGKYVELRCDPISGHTALYWYRQSLGQGPEFLIYFQGTGAADDSGLPNDRFFAVRPEGSVSTLKIQRTERGDSAVYLCASSLTGTKNGYTFGSGTRLTVV.

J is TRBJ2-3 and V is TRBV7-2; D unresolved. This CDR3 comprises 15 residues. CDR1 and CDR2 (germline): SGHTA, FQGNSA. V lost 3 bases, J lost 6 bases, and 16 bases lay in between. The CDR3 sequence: CASSFRAPQGDTQYF. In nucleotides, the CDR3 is TGTGCCAGCAGCTTTCGCGCGCCTCAAGGGGATACGCAGTATTTT.

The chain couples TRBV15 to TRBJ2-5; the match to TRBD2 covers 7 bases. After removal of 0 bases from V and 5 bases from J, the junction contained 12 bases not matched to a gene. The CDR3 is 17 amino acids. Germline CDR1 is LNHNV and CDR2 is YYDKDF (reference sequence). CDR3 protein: CATSREPPGPGGETQYF. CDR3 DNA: TGTGCCACCAGCAGAGAACCTCCGGGACCCGGGGGGGAGACCCAGTACTTC.

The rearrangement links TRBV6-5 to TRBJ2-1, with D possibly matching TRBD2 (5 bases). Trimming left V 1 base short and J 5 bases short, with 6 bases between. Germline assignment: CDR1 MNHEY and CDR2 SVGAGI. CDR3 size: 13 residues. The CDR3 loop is CASSYWGDNEQFF. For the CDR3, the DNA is TGTGCCAGCAGTTACTGGGGAGACAATGAGCAGTTCTTC.

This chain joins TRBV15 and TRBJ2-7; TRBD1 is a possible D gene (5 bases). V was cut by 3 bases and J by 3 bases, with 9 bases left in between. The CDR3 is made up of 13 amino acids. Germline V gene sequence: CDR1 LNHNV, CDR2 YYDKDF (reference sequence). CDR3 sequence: CATSRDNGYEQYF. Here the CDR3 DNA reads TGTGCCACCAGCAGGGACAACGGCTACGAGCAGTACTTC.

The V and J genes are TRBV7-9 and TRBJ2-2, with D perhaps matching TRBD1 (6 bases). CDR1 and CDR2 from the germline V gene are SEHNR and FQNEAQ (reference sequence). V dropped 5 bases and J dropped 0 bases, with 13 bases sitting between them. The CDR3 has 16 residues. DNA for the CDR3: TGTGCCAGCAGCCCGCCTGGGACACCGAACACCGGGGAGCTGTTTTTT. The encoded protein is CASSPPGTPNTGELFF.

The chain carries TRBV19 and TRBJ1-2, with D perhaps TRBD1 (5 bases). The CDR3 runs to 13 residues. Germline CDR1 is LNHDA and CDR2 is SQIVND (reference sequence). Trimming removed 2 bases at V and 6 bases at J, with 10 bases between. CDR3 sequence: CASSIWDGNGYTF. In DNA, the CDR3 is TGTGCCAGTAGTATATGGGACGGAAATGGCTACACCTTC.

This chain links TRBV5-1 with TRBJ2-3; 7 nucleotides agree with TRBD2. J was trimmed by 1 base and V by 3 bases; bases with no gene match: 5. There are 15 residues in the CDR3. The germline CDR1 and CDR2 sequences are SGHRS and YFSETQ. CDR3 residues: CASSSLAGGTDTQYF. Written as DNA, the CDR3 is TGCGCCAGCAGCTCGCTTGCGGGAGGCACAGATACGCAGTATTTT.

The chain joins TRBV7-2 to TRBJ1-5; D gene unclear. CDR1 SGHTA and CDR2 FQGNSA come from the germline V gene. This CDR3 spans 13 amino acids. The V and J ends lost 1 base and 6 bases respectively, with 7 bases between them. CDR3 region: CASSLGWAQPQHF. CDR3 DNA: TGTGCCAGCAGCTTAGGATGGGCTCAGCCCCAGCATTTT.

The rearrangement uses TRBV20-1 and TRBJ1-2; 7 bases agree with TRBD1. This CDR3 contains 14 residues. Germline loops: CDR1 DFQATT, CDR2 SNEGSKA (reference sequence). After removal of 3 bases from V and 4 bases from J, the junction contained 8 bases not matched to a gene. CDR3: CSASRQGGPYGYTF. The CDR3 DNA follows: TGCAGTGCTAGTCGACAGGGAGGACCCTATGGCTACACCTTC.

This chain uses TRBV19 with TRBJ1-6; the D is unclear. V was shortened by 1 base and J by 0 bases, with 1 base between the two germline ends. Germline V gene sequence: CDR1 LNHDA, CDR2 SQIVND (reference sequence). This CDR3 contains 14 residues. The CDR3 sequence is CASSIVSYNSPLHF. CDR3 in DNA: TGTGCCAGTAGTATAGTCTCCTATAATTCACCCCTCCACTTT.

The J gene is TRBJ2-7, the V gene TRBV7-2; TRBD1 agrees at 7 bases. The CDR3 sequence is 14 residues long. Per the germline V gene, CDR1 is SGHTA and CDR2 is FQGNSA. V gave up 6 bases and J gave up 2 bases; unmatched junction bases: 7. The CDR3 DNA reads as TGTGCCAGCAGTCGACAGGGAGATACCTACGAGCAGTACTTC. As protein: CASSRQGDTYEQYF.

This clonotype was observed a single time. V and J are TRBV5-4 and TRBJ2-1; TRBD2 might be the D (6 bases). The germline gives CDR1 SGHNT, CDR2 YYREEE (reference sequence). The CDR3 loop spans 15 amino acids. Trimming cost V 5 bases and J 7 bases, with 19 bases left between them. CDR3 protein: CASRLFGSKPNEQFF. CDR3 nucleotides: TGTGCCAGCAGACTGTTCGGGAGTAAACCAAATGAGCAGTTCTTC.

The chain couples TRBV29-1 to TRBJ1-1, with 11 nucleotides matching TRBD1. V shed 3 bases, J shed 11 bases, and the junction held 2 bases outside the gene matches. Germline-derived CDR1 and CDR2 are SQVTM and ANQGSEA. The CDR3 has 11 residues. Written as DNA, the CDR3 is TGCAGCGTTGATAGGGACAGGGGGGCTTTCTTT. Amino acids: CSVDRDRGAFF.

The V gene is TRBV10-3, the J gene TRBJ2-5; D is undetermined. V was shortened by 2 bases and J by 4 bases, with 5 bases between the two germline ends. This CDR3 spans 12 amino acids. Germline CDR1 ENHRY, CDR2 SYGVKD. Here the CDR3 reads CAISEVSETQYF. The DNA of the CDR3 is TGTGCCATCAGTGAGGTGTCAGAGACCCAGTACTTC.